This TCR beta chain stems from a study of human T cells and chemical hapten exposure (dated by TCRdb to 2020 to 2022). For the wider study: For sensitization, 2% DPC in acetone was applied to a 2 cm by 2 cm area of upper inner arm skin. Weekly therapeutic DPC doses were additionally applied to the scalp of patients throughout the approximately 24-week study period. Patch testing was performed on the upper back with Finn chambers containing 0.01% DPC, and the patch tests were scored after 6 days according to International Contact Dermatitis Research Group standards. Alopecia areata with under or over 50% scalp involvement, alopecia totalis and alopecia universalis were represented in the patient cohort, which was mostly female. Libraries were pooled for sequencing, and per-sample TCR yields varied mainly because of small differences in library volumes within the pool. This study followed changes in the peripheral blood TCR repertoire in vivo during primary and secondary sensitization of alopecia patients to the hapten diphenylcyclopropenone (DPC). Blood was sampled from patients pre-sensitization (week 0) and at 2, 6 and about 24 weeks after DPC sensitization. For TCR sequencing, blood came from 25 to 35 alopecia patients at anywhere from one to four time points (pre-sensitization, 2, 6 and 24 weeks).

Library preparation used RACE. TCRdb names NextSeq 500 as the instrument used. Library preparation attached unique molecular identifiers to individual cDNA molecules for quantitative, reproducible TCR counting. From each blood RNA sample, both TCR alpha and TCR beta chains were sequenced. Regarding the original processing steps: The median number of TCRs per sample was roughly 100,000, ranging from about 23,224 to 700,000. The Decombinator software suite was used to annotate V, J and CDR3 in the TCR reads. For PS versus PT1 abundance plots, all samples were subsampled to the same number of TCRs (28,000). TCRs were defined as expanded if absent before sensitization and observed at least eight times at the 2-week time point. TCRdb ran its own pipeline on the public reads, namely fastp trimming at Q25 and MiXCR clone calling, and kept in-frame beta chains. Entries are consolidated by CDR3 protein sequence, retaining the most common genes and DNA. The authors' filters were not applied to this entry. This sample comprises 150,000 to 200,000 distinct CDR3 sequences, about 14% of them detected only once. Of the sample, about 1.7% is held by the ten largest clones.

CDR1 and CDR2 (DFQATT, SNEGSKA) derive from the germline V gene (reference sequence). The CDR3 has 13 amino acids, counting the end cysteine and phenylalanine. Only the CDR3 DNA stays, 39 bases, in frame from base 1. V lost 6 bases and J lost 4 bases, and the count of bases not matched to a germline gene is 7. Results and caveats for the whole study, not just this receptor: Expanded TCRs formed significantly more large CDR3 similarity clusters than pre-sensitization or healthy control sets, consistent with antigen-driven responses. The number of TCRs above 1 in 1000 frequency did not change with DPC sensitization; there was no evidence of global repertoire structure alterations. Patch test score was positively correlated with the number of PT1 expanded TCRs, with significance at thresholds 8, 16 and 32 but not at 4. After repeated subsampling, the strength of the expansion versus patch-test correlation and the threshold at which it became significant changed. Because all patients had alopecia, a presumed autoimmune disease, the immune response of the patients might differ from that of healthy individuals.

The sample's time point label, decoded: patch test 1, 2 weeks after DPC sensitization. Per the publication, the treatment or condition label means: therapeutic diphenylcyclopropenone sensitization with weekly scalp DPC. At every patch-test visit, the blood draw took place before the patch test was put on. Eligible patients were aged 18 to 70, diagnosed with alopecia, deemed suitable for DPC therapy, and excluded if pregnant. Unfractionated whole blood was collected in Tempus Blood RNA tubes, and total RNA was extracted from that blood. This clonotype has just a few counts. Its recognized antigen is unknown. Base-call qualities are not available, and no considerably larger clone is one nucleotide away.

This TCR derives from a woman aged 25 to 39 with alopecia areata. Some clones in this sample may be carry-over from other donors' samples. The V and J genes are TRBV20-1 and TRBJ2-3; TRBD1 lines up with 7 middle nucleotides. Sample: whole blood, taken in connection with sensitization to the hapten diphenylcyclopropenone (DPC). Read as DNA, the sequence is TGCAGTGCAGCAGGGGGTGCCCCAGATACGCAGTATTTT. The resulting protein is CSAAGGAPDTQYF.